Shown below are 20 T cell receptor beta chains from a single sample sequenced in a study of T-cell reconstitution after alpha-beta-depleted transplantation in children. Unique molecular identifiers were incorporated during preparation of the TCRbeta library. TCRdb reprocessed the PCR reads via MiXCR and lists one record per CDR3 protein. The sample carries about 300,000 distinct CDR3 sequences, around 10% recorded once. The sample consisted of PBMCs, taken before TCRalphabeta/CD19-depleted stem cell transplant. The receptors shown here come from a boy in the first two years of life with acute myeloid leukemia, due to receive a stem cell transplant.

This clonotype was seen a handful of times. The chain uses TRBV28 and TRBJ2-4, with a possible D match to TRBD2 (6 bases). The ends were cut back, 5 bases at V and 5 bases at J, with 16 bases in the middle. From germline, CDR1 is MDHEN and CDR2 SYDVKM. The CDR3 is 15 amino acids. CDR3 coding DNA: TGTGCCAGCAGTACGGACGGTACTAGCCAAAACATTCAGTACTTC. Its protein is CASSTDGTSQNIQYF.

This clonotype was seen a handful of times. The chain has TRBV10-3 and TRBJ2-1, with 7 bases that match TRBD2. Germline V CDR1 and CDR2: ENHRY, SYGVKD. This CDR3 is built from 13 residues. Trimming at V came to 6 bases and at J to 8 bases, leaving 7 bases not matched to a gene. As DNA, the CDR3 is TGTGCCATCAGGGGACCCCGGGGGGATGAGCAGTTCTTC. Amino acid sequence: CAIRGPRGDEQFF.

The table lists this clonotype with a few counts. The chain recombines TRBV4-3 with TRBJ2-3; D may be TRBD2 (6 bases). Germline lookup yields CDR1 LGHNA and CDR2 YSLEER. V was clipped by 2 bases and J by 0 bases, with 15 bases between them. This CDR3 region has 17 residues. CDR3 residues: CASSQRPPGTSTDTQYF. In DNA, the CDR3 is TGCGCCAGCAGCCAAAGGCCACCCGGGACTAGCACAGATACGCAGTATTTT.

At least ten counts were recorded for this clonotype. V usage is TRBV3-1 and J usage is TRBJ1-2; D not certain. The CDR3 extends over 13 amino acids. Germline assignment: CDR1 LGHDT and CDR2 YNNKEL (reference sequence). V was cut by 2 bases and J by 4 bases, with 8 bases left in between. CDR3 coding DNA: TGTGCCAGCAGCCAAACCAGTAGCTATGGCTACACCTTC. Amino acid sequence: CASSQTSSYGYTF.

This clonotype has ten or more counts. This chain links TRBV7-2 with TRBJ2-7, with 7 nucleotides matching TRBD1. Trimming at V came to 5 bases and at J to 1 base, leaving 5 bases not matched to a gene. CDR3 length: 14 amino acids. Germline CDR1 reads SGHTA; CDR2 reads FQGNSA. Here the CDR3 reads CASSPQGQSYEQYF. In DNA form, the CDR3 reads TGTGCCAGCAGCCCCCAGGGACAGTCCTACGAGCAGTACTTC.

The table lists this clonotype with a few counts. The chain combines TRBV9 with TRBJ1-6; D is perhaps TRBD1 (5 bases). Germline values: CDR1 SGDLS, CDR2 YYNGEE. V was trimmed by 2 bases and J by 0 bases, leaving 9 bases between them. The CDR3 sequence is 16 residues long. The CDR3 sequence is CASSVGGSSYNSPLHF. The CDR3 DNA follows: TGTGCCAGCAGCGTGGGGGGGAGCTCCTATAATTCACCCCTCCACTTT.

There are many counts of this clonotype. The chain employs TRBV29-1 and TRBJ2-7; D not resolved. The CDR3 consists of 11 residues. Per germline, CDR1 SQVTM and CDR2 ANQGSEA. The ends were cut back, 4 bases at V and 2 bases at J, with 6 bases in the middle. DNA for the CDR3: TGCAGCGTTGGACAAACCTACGAGCAGTACTTC. As protein: CSVGQTYEQYF.

This clonotype was picked up many times. V and J are TRBV12-3 or TRBV12-4 and TRBJ2-5; 9 bases agree with TRBD2. The CDR3 sequence is 14 residues long. V was clipped by 6 bases and J by 2 bases; unmatched bases: 4. CDR3 coding DNA: TGTGCCAGCAGGGTAGCGGGGGAACAAGAGACCCAGTACTTC. Encoded protein: CASRVAGEQETQYF.

This clonotype was detected a few times. The gene calls are TRBV29-1 and TRBJ2-7, with TRBD2 matching over 12 bases. The V and J ends lost 7 bases and 2 bases, in that order; junction bases with no gene match: 3. The V gene's germline CDR1 is SQVTM and CDR2 ANQGSEA. This CDR3 has 13 residues. CDR3 nucleotides: TGCAGCGGCTCTAGCGGGGGGGCCTACGAGCAGTACTTC. It is translated as CSGSSGGAYEQYF.

The V call is TRBV19, the J call TRBJ1-2, with a tentative D call TRBD1 (6 bases). The germline V and J ends were trimmed by 6 bases and 7 bases, with 12 bases remaining between them. CDR1 and CDR2 (germline): LNHDA, SQIVND (reference sequence). CDR3 length: 12 residues. CDR3 sequence: CASRDGQSGYTF. The DNA for the CDR3 is TGTGCCAGTAGGGACGGACAGAGTGGCTACACCTTC.

About this clonotype: This may stem from a read error, because a much larger clone lies one nucleotide away. The chain links TRBV12-3 or TRBV12-4 to TRBJ1-4, with 7 positions matching TRBD1. The CDR3 is 15 amino acids. J gave up 5 bases and V 5 bases, and 8 bases lay outside the gene matches. CDR3 coding DNA: TGTGCCAGCAGTCGAGGGGACAGCCCCAATGAAAAACTGTTTTTT. Amino acid sequence: CASSRGDSPNEKLFF.

This clonotype was observed at least ten times. The J gene is TRBJ2-5, the V gene TRBV12-3 or TRBV12-4; the D call may be TRBD1 or TRBD2 (5 bases each). This CDR3 comprises 14 residues. V dropped 3 bases and J dropped 3 bases, with 11 bases sitting between them. The CDR3 region has the DNA TGTGCCAGCAGTTTGGGACGGTGGGAAGAGACCCAGTACTTC. Amino acid sequence: CASSLGRWEETQYF.

In this sample, this clonotype turned up many times. V usage is TRBV28 and J usage is TRBJ2-2; 7 bases line up with TRBD2. The germline V gene has CDR1 MDHEN and CDR2 SYDVKM. V lost 6 bases to trimming and J lost 4 bases; unmatched junction nucleotides: 8. This CDR3 is 15 amino acids long. CDR3 DNA sequence: TGTGCCAGCAGCGTCCCCAGCGGGATCACCGGGGAGCTGTTTTTT. Its protein is CASSVPSGITGELFF.

This clonotype was recorded at least ten times. The chain carries TRBV6-5 and TRBJ2-7; D gene uncertain. Germline CDR1 MNHEY, CDR2 SVGAGI. Between the trimmed V and J ends, which lost 5 bases and 0 bases, there was a span of 8 bases. The CDR3 is made up of 13 amino acids. The CDR3: CASSLEISYEQYF. In DNA form, the CDR3 reads TGTGCCAGCAGTCTGGAAATCTCCTACGAGCAGTACTTC.

This clonotype was observed many times. V is TRBV5-4 and J is TRBJ2-7, with TRBD1 identical over 8 bases. Germline lookup yields CDR1 SGHNT and CDR2 YYREEE (reference sequence). The CDR3 loop spans 12 amino acids. V shed 6 bases and J 6 bases; nucleotides not matched to a gene: 5. The DNA for the CDR3 is TGTGCCAGCACCGGACAGGGCACCGAGCAGTACTTC. Protein product: CASTGQGTEQYF.

There are many counts of this clonotype. The CDR3 sequence: CASSLVRTGASGELFF. The CDR3 DNA sequence: TGTGCCAGCAGCTTAGTACGGACAGGGGCCTCCGGGGAGCTGTTTTTT. J is TRBJ2-2 and V is TRBV11-3, with TRBD1 matching 9 bases. Germline CDR1 and CDR2: SGHNT and YENEEA. This CDR3 is built from 16 residues. V lost 1 base, J lost 6 bases, and 6 bases stayed unmatched.

This clonotype was seen at least ten times. The chain carries TRBV2 and TRBJ2-7; a possible D gene is TRBD2 (6 bases). Trimming left V 2 bases short and J 4 bases short, with 18 bases between. There are 16 residues in the CDR3. Germline CDR1 reads SNHLY; CDR2 reads FYNNEI. The DNA of the CDR3 is TGTGCCAGCAGTGAACCCCTTCGGGGGACCCCTTACGAGCAGTACTTC. Encoded protein: CASSEPLRGTPYEQYF.

This clonotype was detected ten times or more. This chain connects TRBV5-1 to TRBJ2-7, with 7 bases that match TRBD1. The CDR3 covers 14 residues. Germline CDR1 reads SGHRS; CDR2 reads YFSETQ. Losses at the gene ends were 3 bases for V and 2 bases for J; bases not matched to a gene: 5. The CDR3 is CASSSDRRTYEQYF. As DNA, the CDR3 is TGCGCCAGCAGCTCGGACAGGAGGACCTACGAGCAGTACTTC.

The table lists this clonotype with many counts. This chain connects TRBV20-1 to TRBJ2-5, with 9 bases fitting TRBD2. CDR1 is DFQATT and CDR2 is SNEGSKA in the germline V gene (reference sequence). The length of the CDR3 is 15 residues. V shed 3 bases and J 6 bases; nucleotides not matched to a gene: 11. DNA for the CDR3: TGCAGTGCTAGCTTCGGGGCGGGAGGGCCCAAGACCCAGTACTTC. Amino acids: CSASFGAGGPKTQYF.

This clonotype occurred many times. The gene calls are TRBV19 and TRBJ1-2; D unclear. V lost 9 bases to trimming and J lost 3 bases, with 17 bases between them. The CDR3 contains 14 residues. The germline gives CDR1 LNHDA, CDR2 SQIVND (reference sequence). CDR3 bases: TGTGCCAGCTATCCGACGGGGATAGACTATGGCTACACCTTC. Translation gives CASYPTGIDYGYTF.